This TCR beta chain is drawn from a study of CD4 and CD8 cells across lung adenocarcinoma regions (dated by TCRdb to 2017 to 2018). Study-wide context: To look at intratumor heterogeneity in the T cell receptor repertoire, the study compared tumor centers against tumor margins.

Per the germline V gene (reference sequence), MNHEY is the CDR1 and SMNVEV is the CDR2. Measured from the cysteine to the phenylalanine, the CDR3 is 15 residues long. The kept DNA is CDR3 alone, 45 bases in frame from the first base. This clonotype was detected a few times. The antigen it recognizes is unknown. Base qualities are not recorded, but no much larger clone differs from it by a single base. To prepare the library, PCR was applied. The sequencing machine was a HiSeq X Ten. TCRdb ran its own pipeline on the public reads, namely fastp trimming at Q25 and MiXCR clone calling, and kept in-frame beta chains. Merged by CDR3 protein, the rows form single entries marked with the most common genes and DNA. Present in this sample are roughly 12,000 distinct CDR3 sequences, roughly 60% of which were seen just once. 36% of the sample rests with the top ten. Donors were patients with localized lung adenocarcinoma, a subtype of non-small cell lung cancer. The margins of localized lung adenocarcinomas were where the samples came from. For TCR repertoire analysis, CD8+ T cells from tumor tissue were profiled apart from CD4+ T cells.

The clonotype comes from a female donor with lung adenocarcinoma. The CD4 and CD8 labels of this study may be unreliable. The rearrangement joined TRBV27 to TRBJ2-1, with 7 bases aligning to TRBD2. The end of the DNA is better explained by TRBJ2-7, so the J call may be wrong. Sample: CD8+ T cells from the margin of a lung tumor. Sample cell subset or site, as interpreted from the label and publication: tumor margin region. The sequence in DNA is TGTGCCAGCCGACCTAGCGGCTCCGGGGCCTACGAGCAGTACTTC. This encodes CASRPSGSGAYEQYF.